The 13 T cell receptor beta chains listed next were all sequenced from one sample in a study of CD8 T cells in ankylosing spondylitis. TCRdb called the 5' RACE reads again in MiXCR, with one record for every CDR3 protein. This repertoire shows 150,000 to 200,000 distinct CDR3 sequences, around a sixth found once; its top ten account for 3.5% to 5%. The sample consisted of blood, either unsorted or a sorted T cell fraction (not recorded which). These receptors came from a male donor between 5 and 35 years old with ankylosing spondylitis or in good health (not recorded which).

V gene TRBV7-2 combines with J gene TRBJ2-3, with TRBD2 as a possible D gene (6 bases). Trimming left V 5 bases short and J 1 base short, with 19 bases between. CDR3 length equals 17 residues. The germline CDR1 and CDR2 sequences are SGHTA and FQGNSA. Here the CDR3 reads CASSPHSVTSRTDTQYF. Here the CDR3 DNA reads TGTGCCAGCAGCCCTCACAGCGTGACTAGTCGCACAGATACGCAGTATTTT.

This clonotype was counted many times. This chain uses TRBV12-3 or TRBV12-4 with TRBJ2-2, with a possible D match to TRBD1 (6 bases). Between the trimmed V and J ends, which lost 0 bases and 4 bases, there was a span of 12 bases. This CDR3 has 16 residues. The CDR3, as DNA: TGTGCCAGCAGTTTAGCGGTAGGGGGTGGCACCGGGGAGCTGTTTTTT. Its translation: CASSLAVGGGTGELFF.

The table lists this clonotype with a few counts. The chain employs TRBV6-2 or TRBV6-3 and TRBJ2-2; D uncertain. The CDR3 has 14 residues. The V and J ends lost 0 bases and 6 bases respectively, with 8 bases between them. Germline V gene data show CDR1 as MNHEY and CDR2 as SVGEGT. The CDR3, as DNA: TGTGCCAGCAGTTACTCCCGTCTACCCGGGGAGCTGTTTTTT. Amino acid sequence: CASSYSRLPGELFF.

This clonotype was detected ten times or more. The chain has TRBV15 and TRBJ2-7, with 7 bases fitting TRBD2. V dropped 1 base and J dropped 3; count of bases not matched to a gene: 0. CDR1 and CDR2 (germline): LNHNV, YYDKDF (reference sequence). CDR3 length: 13 amino acids. In nucleotides, the CDR3 is TGTGCCACCAGCAGAGGCGGGAGCTACGAGCAGTACGTC. This encodes CATSRGGSYEQYV.

A few counts support this clonotype. The chain combines TRBV5-4 with TRBJ2-5; 11 bases agree with TRBD2. CDR1 is SGHNT, CDR2 YYREEE, per germline (reference sequence). This CDR3 comprises 16 residues. V lost 0 bases and J lost 5; bases outside the gene matches: 6. The CDR3 DNA reads TGTGCCAGCAGCTTGGGGCTAGCGGGAGGAATGGAGACCCAGTACTTC. Encoded protein: CASSLGLAGGMETQYF.

The J gene is TRBJ2-5, the V gene TRBV7-2; 8 bases align to TRBD1. The CDR3 loop spans 14 amino acids. V lost 7 bases and J lost 5; bases outside the gene matches: 9. The germline gives CDR1 SGHTA, CDR2 FQGNSA. The CDR3 loop is CASTPRTGRETQYF. The CDR3, as DNA: TGTGCCAGCACCCCAAGGACAGGGAGGGAGACCCAGTACTTC.

The sample holds many counts of this clonotype. The chain links TRBV5-1 to TRBJ2-5; D may be TRBD1 (5 bases). V dropped 2 bases and J dropped 5 bases, with 19 bases sitting between them. Germline-derived CDR1 and CDR2 are SGHRS and YFSETQ. There are 16 residues in the CDR3. The CDR3 DNA reads TGCGCCAGCAGCTTAGAAGCAGGGATCATTACGGAGACCCAGTACTTC. Residues: CASSLEAGIITETQYF.

The chain couples TRBV20-1 to TRBJ2-7; 7 bases are a match to TRBD2. From germline, CDR1 is DFQATT and CDR2 SNEGSKA (reference sequence). This CDR3 contains 13 residues. With 6 bases clipped from V and 4 bases from J, the junction kept 9 bases outside the gene matches. CDR3 amino acids: CSASGGGDYEQYV. The CDR3 region has the DNA TGCAGTGCCTCGGGGGGAGGAGATTACGAGCAGTACGTC.

This clonotype was counted ten times or more. V usage is TRBV20-1 and J usage is TRBJ2-5; 9 bases are a match to TRBD2. The J segment lost 1 base and the V segment lost 5 bases, leaving 5 bases of the junction unmatched. This CDR3 region has 14 residues. Germline V gene data show CDR1 as DFQATT and CDR2 as SNEGSKA (reference sequence). CDR3 nucleotides: TGCAGTGCTCGGGCTAGCGGGGTCCAAGAGACCCAGTACTTC. This gives the protein CSARASGVQETQYF.

The chain recombines TRBV4-1 with TRBJ2-1, with D possibly being TRBD2 (5 bases). There are 16 residues in the CDR3. Trimming took off 1 base at V and 0 bases at J, with 10 bases between the two ends. Germline V CDR1 and CDR2: MGHRA, YSYEKL. CDR3 amino acids: CASSQVGRSSYNEQFF. The CDR3 DNA reads as TGCGCCAGCAGCCAAGTTGGGAGAAGCTCCTACAATGAGCAGTTCTTC.

This clonotype was counted ten times or more. One junction end disagrees with the germline gene, perhaps due to a read error. The CDR3 nucleotides are TGTACCAGCAGGTGGACAGGGCTGGGTGAGACCCAGTACTTC. This sequence encodes CTSRWTGLGETQYF. The chain uses TRBV11-2 and TRBJ2-5; 8 bases are shared with TRBD1. Germline V lookup: CDR1 SGHAT, CDR2 FQNNGV. CDR3 size: 14 residues.

In its sample, this clonotype was seen many times. This sequence joins TRBV7-9 and TRBJ1-6; no clear D. The length of the CDR3 is 16 residues. Trimming took off 5 bases at V and 5 bases at J, with 16 bases between the two ends. The germline CDR1 and CDR2 sequences are SEHNR and FQNEAQ (reference sequence). The CDR3 DNA reads TGTGCCAGCAGCCCTCGAGGAGGAAGGGATAATTCACCCCTCCACTTT. It specifies CASSPRGGRDNSPLHF.

The sample holds many counts of this clonotype. The CDR3 DNA sequence: TGTGCCAGCAGCTCATTTACTGAAATGCGTGGCTACACCTTC. This encodes CASSSFTEMRGYTF. The V gene is TRBV5-4, the J gene TRBJ1-2; D unclear. The CDR3 runs to 14 residues. Germline V CDR1 and CDR2: SGHNT, YYREEE (reference sequence). Deletions cut 3 bases from V and 7 bases from J, with 16 bases between.